This T cell receptor (beta chain) was recovered during a study of blood T cells in healthy people across ages. Notes on the study in general: Across the age range, TCR beta diversity per million T cells fell in a roughly linear way.

The second PCR ran about 6 to 12 cycles with a sample-barcoded 5' primer and J-beta primers. Every single cDNA molecule received a tag from a template-switch adaptor with 12 random nucleotides. TCRdb passed the 5' RACE reads through MiXCR, listing each CDR3 protein once. The sample holds 700,000 to 850,000 distinct CDR3 sequences, roughly 40% seen once. In regard to this clonotype: The antigen is not known. One junction end does not reproduce the germline sequence, and a read error may be involved.

CDR1 is SGHDN, CDR2 FVKESK, per germline. The CDR3 contains 16 residues. The receptor was isolated from a man in his late teens or twenties in good health. Sequenced material: blood. This chain joins TRBV14 and TRBJ1-4; D perhaps matches TRBD1 (6 bases). The CDR3 DNA sequence: TGTGCCGGCAGCCGAACGGACAGAACGGTCGATGAAAAACTGTTTTTT. It encodes CAGSRTDRTVDEKLFF.